Included here is one TCR beta chain sequence, with context. The target antigen is unknown. The entry originates in a study of beta chain features in type 1 diabetes. Study-wide results and limits: People with Type 1 diabetes carried modestly yet significantly shorter TCRB CDR3s in all four CD4+ subsets. At VDJ recombination sites, type 1 diabetes patients had fewer insertions and more deleted nucleotides.

By way of CD45RO/CCR7/CD25/CD127/CD95/CD27, the CD4+ regulatory, stem cell-like memory, central memory and naive cells were sorted. Isolated RNA was reverse transcribed in full, so expressed TCRB transcripts were sequenced. Each sample of naive, central memory or regulatory T cells had, on average, around 3.5 million reads. TCRdb's copy holds only in-frame clones and misses some; the assay was immunoSEQ multiplex PCR. The sample includes 250,000 or so clones, 25% to 30% of them seen just once. Material for sequencing was central memory CD4+ T cells from blood. This receptor was taken from a man younger than 40 in good health.

CDR3 sequence: CASNSPNQGVSAPSSYNEQFF. The CDR3 bases are TGTGCCAGCAATTCACCCAATCAGGGCGTGTCTGCGCCTAGCTCCTACAATGAGCAGTTCTTC. The J gene is TRBJ2-1, the V gene TRBV27; weak D call: TRBD1 (5 bases). V was cut by 7 bases and J by 0 bases, with 31 bases left in between. The CDR3 has 21 amino acids. Per the germline V gene, CDR1 is MNHEY and CDR2 is SMNVEV (reference sequence).